This T cell receptor beta chain is from a study of T cells after yellow fever vaccination. TCRdb re-analysed the 5' RACE reads in MiXCR, keeping a single row per CDR3 protein. Here the sample spans approximately 450,000 distinct CDR3 sequences, approximately 19% being singletons. This CDR3 contains 13 residues. Germline lookup yields CDR1 DFQATT and CDR2 SNEGSKA (reference sequence). Trimming left V 5 bases short and J 1 base short, with 12 bases between. The chain links TRBV20-1 to TRBJ2-7; maybe TRBD2 (6 bases). The origin of this receptor is a man aged 18 to 35 who received the YFV17D yellow fever vaccine. The sample in question was PBMCs, obtained before the yellow fever booster vaccination. This CDR3 reads CSAPTRSSYEQYF. The CDR3 region has the DNA TGCAGTGCTCCGACTAGGTCTTCCTACGAGCAGTACTTC.